The entry below gives a single T cell receptor beta chain sequence along with its context. The data originate from a study of control samples from healthy donors and cancer patients. Clones were sequenced by immunoSEQ multiplex PCR, and TCRdb holds only the in-frame ones, with some missing. Of some 120,000 clones listed, 90% are singletons. The V segment lost 4 bases and the J segment 6 bases; nucleotides outside the gene matches: 7. CDR3 length: 15 residues. Germline V gives CDR1 SGHTA, CDR2 FQGTGA. This chain links TRBV7-3 with TRBJ1-5, with 9 bases that match TRBD1. This TCR was sampled from a man between 18 and 35 years old in good health. Sequenced material: blood. CDR3 sequence: CASSSTGGLGQPQHF. As DNA, the CDR3 is TGTGCCAGCAGCTCCACAGGGGGCTTAGGTCAGCCCCAGCATTTT.